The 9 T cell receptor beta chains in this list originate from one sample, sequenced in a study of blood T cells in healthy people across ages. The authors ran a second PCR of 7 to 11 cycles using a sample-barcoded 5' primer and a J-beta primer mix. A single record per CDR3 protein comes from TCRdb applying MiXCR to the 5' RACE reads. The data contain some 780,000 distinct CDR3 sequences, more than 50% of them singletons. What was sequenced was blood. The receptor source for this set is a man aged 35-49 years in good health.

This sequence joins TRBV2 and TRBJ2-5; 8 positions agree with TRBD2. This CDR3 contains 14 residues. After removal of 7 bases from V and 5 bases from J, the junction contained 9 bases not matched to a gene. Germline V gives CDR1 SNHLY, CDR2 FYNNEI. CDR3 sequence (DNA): TGTGCCAGCACCACGGGGGGGGCACGGGAGACCCAGTACTTC. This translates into CASTTGGARETQYF. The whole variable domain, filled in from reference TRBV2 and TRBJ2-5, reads EPEVTQTPSHQVTQMGQEVILRCVPISNHLYFYWYRQILGQKVEFLVSFYNNEISEKSEIFDDQFSVERPDGSNFTLKIRSTKLEDSAMYFCASTTGGARETQYFGPGTRLLVL.

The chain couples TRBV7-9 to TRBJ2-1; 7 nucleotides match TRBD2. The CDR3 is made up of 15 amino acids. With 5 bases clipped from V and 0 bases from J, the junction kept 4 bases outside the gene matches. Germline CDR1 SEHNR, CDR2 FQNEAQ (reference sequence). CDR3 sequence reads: CASSQAGFSYNEQFF. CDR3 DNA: TGTGCCAGCAGCCAAGCGGGGTTCTCCTACAATGAGCAGTTCTTC.

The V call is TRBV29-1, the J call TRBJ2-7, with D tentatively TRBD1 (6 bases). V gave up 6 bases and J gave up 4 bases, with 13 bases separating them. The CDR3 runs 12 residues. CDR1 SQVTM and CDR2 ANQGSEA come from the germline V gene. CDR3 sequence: CSVSSGEYEQYF. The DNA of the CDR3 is TGCAGCGTCTCTTCAGGGGAATACGAGCAGTACTTC.

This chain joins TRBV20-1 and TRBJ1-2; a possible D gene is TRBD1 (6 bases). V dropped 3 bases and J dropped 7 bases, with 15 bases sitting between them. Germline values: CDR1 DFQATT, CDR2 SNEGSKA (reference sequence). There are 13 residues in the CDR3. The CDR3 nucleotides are TGCAGTGCTAGGATGACAGGCGTTGGTGGCTACACCTTC. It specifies CSARMTGVGGYTF.

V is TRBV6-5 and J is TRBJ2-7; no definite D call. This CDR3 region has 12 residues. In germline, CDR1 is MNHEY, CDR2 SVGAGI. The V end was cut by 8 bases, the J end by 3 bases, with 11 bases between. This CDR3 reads CASAGRDYEQYF. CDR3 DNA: TGTGCCAGCGCAGGTAGGGACTACGAGCAGTACTTC.

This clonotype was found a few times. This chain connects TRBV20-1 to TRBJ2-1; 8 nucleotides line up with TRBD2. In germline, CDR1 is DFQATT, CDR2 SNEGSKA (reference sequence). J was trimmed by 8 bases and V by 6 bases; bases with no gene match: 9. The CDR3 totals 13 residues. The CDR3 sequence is CSAKAGAADEQFF. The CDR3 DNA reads TGCAGTGCCAAAGCGGGAGCTGCCGATGAGCAGTTCTTC.

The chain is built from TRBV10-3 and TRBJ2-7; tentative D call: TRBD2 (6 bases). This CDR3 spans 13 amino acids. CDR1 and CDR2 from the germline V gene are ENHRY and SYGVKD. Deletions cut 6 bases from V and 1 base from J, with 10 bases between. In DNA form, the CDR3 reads TGTGCCATCAGGGAGGACTATTCCTACGAGCAGTACTTC. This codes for CAIREDYSYEQYF.

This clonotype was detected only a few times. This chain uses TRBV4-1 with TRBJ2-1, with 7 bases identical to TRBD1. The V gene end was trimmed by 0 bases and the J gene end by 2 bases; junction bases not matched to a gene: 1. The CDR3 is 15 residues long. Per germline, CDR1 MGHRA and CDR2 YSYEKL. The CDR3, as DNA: TGCGCCAGCAGCCAAGAGGGACAGACCTACAATGAGCAGTTCTTC. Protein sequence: CASSQEGQTYNEQFF.

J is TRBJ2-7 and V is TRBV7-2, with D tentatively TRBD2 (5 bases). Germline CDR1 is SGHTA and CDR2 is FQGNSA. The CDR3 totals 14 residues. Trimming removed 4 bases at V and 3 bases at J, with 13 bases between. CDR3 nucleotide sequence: TGTGCCAGCAGCTCGAGCGGTACTCTCTACGAGCAGTACTTC. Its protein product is CASSSSGTLYEQYF.